This entry lists 25 T cell receptor beta chains sequenced from one sample in a study of blood T cell repertoires in COVID-19. The assay was immunoSEQ multiplex PCR, and TCRdb's table has in-frame clones only and misses some. The top ten clones hold 8% to 11% of a sample with a few hundred thousand clones, around 84% of them seen once. Specimen: peripheral blood. The receptors here all came from a woman aged 80 or over with COVID-19, enrolled during active disease.

This rearrangement joins TRBV10-2 to TRBJ1-6; D perhaps matches TRBD1 (5 bases). The CDR3 has 16 amino acids. Germline V gene data show CDR1 as WSHSY and CDR2 as SAAADI. The V gene lost 0 bases and the J gene lost 14 bases, with 20 bases spanning the gap. The CDR3 nucleotides are TGCGCCAGCAGTGAGTCGGCAGGGCCGAGGTTTGTGGCCCTCCACTTT. This encodes CASSESAGPRFVALHF.

This sequence joins TRBV4-1 and TRBJ2-1; TRBD2 aligns across 7 bases. Looked up from germline, CDR1 is MGHRA and CDR2 is YSYEKL. This CDR3 is 15 amino acids long. V was clipped by 4 bases and J by 3 bases; unmatched bases: 6. The CDR3 nucleotides are TGCGCCAGCAGCCTTGGGGGACTACACTACAATGAGCAGTTCTTC. Translating gives CASSLGGLHYNEQFF.

The chain has TRBV30 and TRBJ1-1, with no clear D. The CDR3 contains 13 residues. The germline CDR1 and CDR2 sequences are GTSNPN and SVGIG (reference sequence). Trimming pared 4 bases from V and 1 base from J, leaving 10 bases between. This chain's CDR3 is CAWTRQANTEAFF. Written as DNA, the CDR3 is TGTGCCTGGACCCGCCAGGCGAACACTGAAGCTTTCTTT.

The rearrangement uses TRBV6-5 and TRBJ2-1, with no clear D. Deletions cut 0 bases from V and 13 bases from J, with 10 bases between. CDR1 and CDR2 (germline): MNHEY, SVGAGI. The CDR3 consists of 12 residues. The CDR3 DNA reads TGTGCCAGCAGTTACTCCGGCGGTCCCCAGTTCTTC. Residues: CASSYSGGPQFF.

This chain uses TRBV7-2 with TRBJ2-3, with D possibly matching TRBD1 (5 bases). V lost 4 bases and J lost 2, with 13 bases in between. The V gene's germline CDR1 is SGHTA and CDR2 FQGNSA. The CDR3 consists of 15 residues. The chain's CDR3 is CASSSQDGHTDTQYF. The CDR3 DNA reads as TGTGCCAGCAGCTCCCAGGACGGACACACAGATACGCAGTATTTT.

The V and J genes are TRBV12-3 or TRBV12-4 and TRBJ1-6; D call uncertain. Trimming removed 3 bases at V and 10 bases at J, with 10 bases between. There are 13 residues in the CDR3. CDR3 nucleotides: TGTGCCAGCAGTTTTCGGGGAATCTCACCCCTCCACTTT. Translating it yields CASSFRGISPLHF.

This sequence joins TRBV9 and TRBJ2-6, with 10 bases identical to TRBD1. The ends lost 3 bases at V and 0 bases at J; junction bases unmatched: 15. The CDR3 runs 21 residues. Germline loops: CDR1 SGDLS, CDR2 YYNGEE. In nucleotides, the CDR3 is TGTGCCAGCAGCGCATCCGGGACAGGGGTCCTGACGAACTCTGGGGCCAACGTCCTGACTTTC. Translation gives CASSASGTGVLTNSGANVLTF. Complete variable domain (other parts from reference TRBV9 and TRBJ2-6): DSGVTQTPKHLITATGQRVTLRCSPRSGDLSVYWYQQSLDQGLQFLIQYYNGEERAKGNILERFSAQQFPDLHSELNLSSLELGDSALYFCASSASGTGVLTNSGANVLTFGAGSRLTVL.

This chain links TRBV11-2 with TRBJ2-7, with TRBD1 matching 7 bases. Germline V lookup: CDR1 SGHAT, CDR2 FQNNGV. V dropped 5 bases and J dropped 3; count of bases not matched to a gene: 7. This CDR3 is 14 amino acids long. The CDR3 is CASSEDGTVYEQYF. The CDR3 region has the DNA TGTGCCAGCAGCGAAGACGGGACAGTCTACGAGCAGTACTTC.

The J gene is TRBJ2-1, the V gene TRBV9, with TRBD2 matching 9 bases. V lost 6 bases and J lost 4; bases outside the gene matches: 8. The CDR3 sequence is 15 residues long. Looked up from germline, CDR1 is SGDLS and CDR2 is YYNGEE. CDR3 DNA: TGTGCCAGCACCTCGGGACTAGCCCAATACAATGAGCAGTTCTTC. This codes for CASTSGLAQYNEQFF.

V gene TRBV28 combines with J gene TRBJ1-5; D is perhaps TRBD1 (5 bases). V was trimmed by 10 bases and J by 1 base, leaving 23 bases between them. The CDR3 totals 17 residues. The germline gives CDR1 MDHEN, CDR2 SYDVKM. The CDR3, as DNA: TGTGCCACGGGCGGGGAGTGGGTGGGGGTGAGCAATCAGCCCCAGCATTTT. This encodes CATGGEWVGVSNQPQHF.

The rearrangement joins TRBV5-5 to TRBJ1-5; D not resolved. The CDR3 runs 14 residues. The V end lost 2 bases, the J end lost 2 bases, and 8 bases lay between the germline ends. Germline CDR1 and CDR2: SGHKS and YYEKEE (reference sequence). The CDR3 reads CASSFTQGNQPQHF. In DNA, the CDR3 is TGTGCCAGCAGCTTCACTCAGGGCAATCAGCCCCAGCATTTT.

V is TRBV7-9 and J is TRBJ2-3; TRBD2 matches 10 bases. The ends lost 4 bases at V and 0 bases at J; junction bases unmatched: 10. The length of the CDR3 is 18 residues. CDR1 and CDR2 (germline): SEHNR, FQNEAQ (reference sequence). This chain's CDR3 is CASSWVFSGGPSTDTQYF. DNA for the CDR3: TGTGCCAGCAGCTGGGTGTTTAGCGGGGGGCCCAGCACAGATACGCAGTATTTT.

The chain uses TRBV5-1 and TRBJ2-5, with TRBD1 matching over 9 bases. Germline CDR1 SGHRS, CDR2 YFSETQ. The trim removed 2 bases at V and 3 bases at J, leaving 14 bases unmatched. There are 18 residues in the CDR3. Written as DNA, the CDR3 is TGCGCCAGCAGCTTAGAGCCGGGACAGGGAGGGGAGAAAGAGACCCAGTACTTC. Protein product: CASSLEPGQGGEKETQYF.

The chain joins TRBV24-1 to TRBJ2-6; the D is unclear. The CDR3 consists of 14 residues. Germline V gives CDR1 KGHDR, CDR2 SFDVKD. The V and J ends lost 4 bases and 2 bases respectively, with 5 bases between them. CDR3 sequence (DNA): TGTGCCACCAGTGAGTCTCCTGGGGCCAACGTCCTGACTTTC. Protein product: CATSESPGANVLTF.

The V gene is TRBV2, the J gene TRBJ2-5; no firm D call. Germline values: CDR1 SNHLY, CDR2 FYNNEI. CDR3 length equals 11 residues. Trimming left V 2 bases short and J 8 bases short, with 6 bases between. As DNA, the CDR3 is TGTGCCAGCAGTGAACCCTATACCCAGTACTTC. Translating it yields CASSEPYTQYF.

This chain joins TRBV28 and TRBJ1-1, with 12 bases identical to TRBD1. CDR1 is MDHEN and CDR2 is SYDVKM in the germline V gene. This CDR3 has 15 amino acids. V gave up 0 bases and J gave up 6 bases; unmatched junction bases: 2. This CDR3 is CASSLWGQGAAEAFF. The DNA of the CDR3 is TGTGCCAGCAGTTTATGGGGACAGGGGGCGGCTGAAGCTTTCTTT.

The genes are TRBV11-2 and TRBJ2-5, with D possibly TRBD1 on 6 matching bases. In germline, CDR1 is SGHAT, CDR2 FQNNGV. The CDR3 is made up of 16 amino acids. Trimming left V 5 bases short and J 0 bases short, with 16 bases between. This CDR3 is CASSARQATYQETQYF. DNA of the CDR3: TGTGCCAGCAGCGCGCGACAGGCTACGTACCAAGAGACCCAGTACTTC.

The J gene is TRBJ1-1, the V gene TRBV19, with TRBD1 matching 11 bases. Germline trimming cut 10 bases from V and 0 bases from J; bases unmatched to any gene: 10. Per germline, CDR1 LNHDA and CDR2 SQIVND (reference sequence). The length of the CDR3 is 16 residues. In DNA, the CDR3 is TGTGCCACTTCAAGGACAGGGGGCATAGTGAACACTGAAGCTTTCTTT. It encodes CATSRTGGIVNTEAFF.

The gene calls are TRBV24-1 and TRBJ2-1; 7 bases line up with TRBD1. Germline CDR1 reads KGHDR; CDR2 reads SFDVKD. The length of the CDR3 is 14 residues. J was trimmed by 12 bases and V by 4 bases; bases with no gene match: 11. CDR3 sequence: CATSEGTVEIRQFF. The CDR3 DNA is TGTGCCACCAGTGAAGGGACAGTGGAAATCAGGCAGTTCTTC.

V and J are TRBV7-9 and TRBJ2-1, with TRBD2 identical over 8 bases. Germline V lookup: CDR1 SEHNR, CDR2 FQNEAQ (reference sequence). The CDR3 has 15 residues. Unmatched junction bases numbered 4, after V lost 1 base and J lost 5 bases. CDR3 in amino acids: CASSLGLARNNEQFF. The CDR3 nucleotides read TGTGCCAGCAGCTTAGGACTAGCGAGAAACAATGAGCAGTTCTTC. The variable domain in full, completed from reference TRBV7-9 and TRBJ2-1, reads DTGVSQNPRHKITKRGQNVTFRCDPISEHNRLYWYRQTLGQGPEFLTYFQNEAQLEKSRLLSDRFSAERPKGSFSTLEIQRTEQGDSAMYLCASSLGLARNNEQFFGPGTRLTVL.

The chain couples TRBV3-1 (or the pseudogene TRBV3-2) to TRBJ2-4; the D gene is possibly TRBD1 (5 bases). CDR1 and CDR2 (germline): LGHDT, YNNKEL (reference sequence). This CDR3 region has 14 residues. Trimming left V 4 bases short and J 7 bases short, with 14 bases between. CDR3 region: CASSPVRGKNIQYF. Here the CDR3 DNA reads TGTGCCAGCAGCCCCGTTAGGGGCAAGAACATTCAGTACTTC.

This clone has a handful of counts. The CDR3 bases are TGTGCCAGCAGCAAGGGCGGTCGGGATTATGGCTACACCTTC. It is translated as CASSKGGRDYGYTF. J is TRBJ1-2 and V is TRBV7-8; D unresolved. V shed 5 bases and J shed 5 bases, with 15 bases lying between them. Germline V gene sequence: CDR1 SGHVS, CDR2 FQNEAQ. The CDR3 has 14 amino acids.

This chain links TRBV24-1 with TRBJ1-1; D is possibly TRBD1 (5 bases). V lost 3 bases, J lost 0 bases, and 7 bases lay in between. This CDR3 spans 14 amino acids. CDR1 is KGHDR and CDR2 is SFDVKD in the germline V gene. The CDR3 region is CATSDATVNTEAFF. Here the CDR3 DNA reads TGTGCCACCAGTGATGCGACAGTGAACACTGAAGCTTTCTTT.

This clone was counted only a few times. The V gene is TRBV2, the J gene TRBJ1-1; D unclear. Germline assignment: CDR1 SNHLY and CDR2 FYNNEI. Deletions cut 1 base from V and 5 bases from J, with 8 bases between. The CDR3 extends over 13 amino acids. CDR3 amino acids: CASSEVRDTEAFF. DNA of the CDR3: TGTGCCAGCAGTGAAGTTCGAGATACTGAAGCTTTCTTT.

The chain links TRBV5-6 to TRBJ2-2; TRBD1 agrees at 9 bases. V shed 5 bases, J shed 6 bases, and the junction held 5 bases outside the gene matches. The germline V gene has CDR1 SGHDT and CDR2 YYEEEE. This CDR3 has 14 amino acids. CDR3 in DNA: TGTGCCAGCAGAAGGGACAGGGCCCCCGGGGAGCTGTTTTTT. It codes for CASRRDRAPGELFF.